This TCR beta chain appears in the sequencing data of a study of cytomegalovirus exposure and HLA in healthy donors. PCR amplification relied on 60 Vbeta primers (plus 13 Jbeta primers). Produced via immunoSEQ multiplex PCR; TCRdb's table is partial and in-frame only. The sample has about 180,000 clones, about 79% seen once. Germline loops: CDR1 SGDLS, CDR2 YYNGEE. V lost 3 bases and J 8 bases, leaving 20 bases between the germline ends. The CDR3 has 15 amino acids. The chain carries TRBV9 and TRBJ1-2; D is perhaps TRBD1 (6 bases). This receptor was taken from a girl aged 2-9 years in good health and CMV-seropositive. The sequencing input was PBMCs. For the CDR3, the DNA is TGTGCCAGCAGCGGAAACCTAAGAGGGACACAGGGCTACACCTTC. Protein sequence: CASSGNLRGTQGYTF.